This T cell receptor beta chain was captured in a study of shared clonotypes between healthy human individuals. Study overall: Samples came from a couple of female and a few male donors aged 18 to 49.

Findings and caveats of the study: Between a handful of donors, naive CD4 clonotypes were shared at a level of about 5%. It was the few donors that limited the genetic and exposure-history diversity represented.

Profiling relied on immunoSEQ multiplex PCR, and the TCRdb table lists in-frame clones only, not all of them. The sample yields around 700,000 clones, roughly 73% seen once. The sample holds many counts of this clone. Its antigen is still unknown. Germline loops: CDR1 SGHTA, CDR2 FQGNSA. This CDR3 spans 12 amino acids. The V end was cut by 5 bases, the J end by 7 bases, with 11 bases between. The sample consisted of memory CD4+ T cells sorted from blood. Sample subset: CD45RA-negative fraction. The gene calls are TRBV7-2 and TRBJ2-5; D perhaps matches TRBD1 (5 bases). This TCR came from a woman aged 25 to 45 in good health. The CDR3 sequence is CASSQGVPTQYF. The CDR3 DNA is TGTGCCAGCAGCCAAGGGGTTCCGACCCAGTACTTC. The entire variable domain, with the rest obtained from reference TRBV7-2 and TRBJ2-5, is as follows: GAGVSQSPSNKVTEKGKDVELRCDPISGHTALYWYRQSLGQGLEFLIYFQGNSAPDKSGLPSDRFSAERTGGSVSTLTIQRTQQEDSAVYLCASSQGVPTQYFGPGTRLLVL.